This paragraph reports one T cell receptor (beta chain). This sample was included in a study of blood T cell repertoires in COVID-19. Study background: The cDNA or gDNA used as material had been derived from T cells, B-cell-depleted T cells, or PBMCs.

CDR3 length equals 11 residues. Trimming shortened V by 5 bases and J by 4 bases, and 6 bases separated the two germline ends. CDR1 DFQATT and CDR2 SNEGSKA come from the germline V gene (reference sequence). The study recruited people aged roughly 18 to 100 years across 20 to 30 US areas. Cohort placement rested on clinical history that participants reported themselves. In the authors' methods: Quantification of nucleated cells was approximated via reference gene primer amplification. Using immunoSEQ multiplex PCR, the repertoire was profiled, and TCRdb retains in-frame clones only, with some absent. The V and J calls and the clone size are those of that table, but D and trimming were determined from the DNA. The sample includes 200,000 to 250,000 clones, about 83% seen only once; the top ten take 4.5% to 5%.

Sequenced input: PBMCs or T cells enriched from blood (not recorded which). The chain is built from TRBV20-1 and TRBJ1-3; D uncertain. This receptor was identified in a woman aged 45-65 years who had been exposed to COVID-19. Here the CDR3 reads CSAEVGNTIYF. CDR3 nucleotides: TGCAGTGCTGAGGTCGGAAACACCATATATTTT.